A single sample gave rise to the 25 T cell receptor beta chains below, sequenced in a study of T cells in Graves' hyperthyroidism and ophthalmopathy. RNA transcripts gave rise to amplified TCR beta CDR3 regions. The TCR CDR3 was amplified in a first-round RT-PCR using the HTBI primer set. In TCRdb, the multiplex PCR reads were re-called with MiXCR into one record per CDR3 protein. The table records about 210,000 distinct CDR3 sequences, 17% of them present only once. Sequencing was carried out using blood. The receptors derive from a man aged 45-65 years with Graves' hyperthyroidism.

V gene TRBV7-2 combines with J gene TRBJ1-6, with TRBD1 as a possible D gene (5 bases). CDR1 SGHTA and CDR2 FQGNSA come from the germline V gene. The CDR3 loop spans 16 amino acids. V was pared by 8 bases and J by 10 bases, with 24 bases between. The CDR3 protein is CASGLDSFNSGSPLHF. Written as DNA, the CDR3 is TGTGCCAGCGGCCTCGACAGTTTTAATTCGGGATCACCCCTCCACTTT.

This clonotype was recorded many times. The CDR3 DNA is TGTGCCAGCACCGGACAGGGAGATCAGCCCCAGCATTTT. Its protein product is CASTGQGDQPQHF. This chain uses TRBV6-1 with TRBJ1-5; 8 bases are a match to TRBD1. V was clipped by 7 bases and J by 5 bases; unmatched bases: 4. CDR3 size: 13 residues. Germline-derived CDR1 and CDR2 are MNHNS and SASEGT.

This clonotype has ten or more counts. This chain links TRBV3-1 with TRBJ2-7; either TRBD1 or TRBD2 may supply D (6 bases each). V shed 4 bases and J shed 0 bases, with 19 bases lying between them. The CDR3 length is 17 residues. Germline V gene sequence: CDR1 LGHDT, CDR2 YNNKEL (reference sequence). The CDR3 region is CASSLASRGASSYEQYF. The CDR3, as DNA: TGTGCCAGCAGCCTGGCCTCAAGGGGGGCTAGCTCCTACGAGCAGTACTTC.

There are many counts of this clonotype. V gene TRBV11-2 combines with J gene TRBJ2-7; the match to TRBD1 covers 12 bases. Germline trimming cut 4 bases from V and 4 bases from J; bases unmatched to any gene: 2. This CDR3 is 14 amino acids long. Germline lookup yields CDR1 SGHAT and CDR2 FQNNGV. The CDR3 reads CASSWDRGLYEQYF. CDR3 sequence (DNA): TGTGCCAGCAGCTGGGACAGGGGGCTGTACGAGCAGTACTTC.

This clonotype appeared many times. The rearrangement links TRBV7-9 to TRBJ1-2, with no clear D. The CDR3 totals 12 residues. Germline V lookup: CDR1 SEHNR, CDR2 FQNEAQ (reference sequence). V dropped 5 bases and J dropped 4 bases, with 8 bases sitting between them. The CDR3 DNA is TGTGCCAGCAGCCAGGACGGCTATGGCTACACCTTC. Translation gives CASSQDGYGYTF. Full variable domain (rest looked up from reference TRBV7-9 and TRBJ1-2): DTGVSQNPRHKITKRGQNVTFRCDPISEHNRLYWYRQTLGQGPEFLTYFQNEAQLEKSRLLSDRFSAERPKGSFSTLEIQRTEQGDSAMYLCASSQDGYGYTFGSGTRLTVV.

This clonotype has more than one count but fewer than ten. The chain has TRBV6-2 or TRBV6-3 and TRBJ2-7; TRBD2 matches 9 bases. V trimming: 4 bases; J trimming: 2 bases; junction bases outside the gene matches: 9. CDR1 MNHEY and CDR2 SVGEGT come from the germline V gene. The length of the CDR3 is 16 residues. The CDR3 is CASSSPRLAAPYEQYF. For the CDR3, the DNA is TGTGCCAGCAGTTCTCCTCGACTAGCGGCCCCCTACGAGCAGTACTTC.

This clonotype was counted many times. DNA of the CDR3: TGTGCCAGCTCAGAACTTAGCGGGAGTGGTGAGCAGTTCTTC. Encoded protein: CASSELSGSGEQFF. This chain connects TRBV18 to TRBJ2-1; TRBD2 matches 9 bases. Germline-derived CDR1 and CDR2 are KGHSH and LQKENI. The CDR3 consists of 14 residues. The J segment lost 9 bases and the V segment lost 5 bases, leaving 8 bases of the junction unmatched.

The chain links TRBV4-2 to TRBJ1-2; D call uncertain. V was pared by 3 bases and J by 6 bases, with 8 bases between. CDR3 length: 12 amino acids. In germline, CDR1 is LGHNA, CDR2 YNFKEQ. The CDR3, as DNA: TGTGCCAGCAGCCATTGGGAGGATGGCTACACCTTC. This codes for CASSHWEDGYTF.

The sample holds a few counts of this clonotype. The genes are TRBV20-1 and TRBJ1-3; the D is unclear. Per germline, CDR1 DFQATT and CDR2 SNEGSKA (reference sequence). V dropped 1 base and J dropped 4 bases, with 23 bases sitting between them. The CDR3 totals 18 residues. As DNA, the CDR3 is TGCAGTGCTAGAGCCCTAGGGAAGGGTTCATCGTCGGGAAACACCATATATTTT. Protein product: CSARALGKGSSSGNTIYF.

This clonotype came up many times. The rearrangement links TRBV7-9 to TRBJ2-7, with D possibly matching TRBD2 (5 bases). V lost 6 bases, J lost 2 bases, and 11 bases lay in between. The germline V gene has CDR1 SEHNR and CDR2 FQNEAQ (reference sequence). The CDR3 runs 13 residues. Here the CDR3 reads CASRRDGTYEQYF. DNA for the CDR3: TGTGCCAGCAGGCGAGACGGGACCTACGAGCAGTACTTC.

This chain connects TRBV15 to TRBJ2-7; D is undetermined. Trimming cost V 1 base and J 2 bases, with 6 bases left between them. The CDR3 is made up of 13 amino acids. Germline values: CDR1 LNHNV, CDR2 YYDKDF (reference sequence). The chain's CDR3 is CATSRAAAYEQYF. CDR3 nucleotides: TGTGCCACCAGCAGAGCGGCTGCCTACGAGCAGTACTTC.

At least ten counts were recorded for this clonotype. The chain joins TRBV5-8 to TRBJ2-1; 9 nucleotides align to TRBD1. The CDR3 has 16 amino acids. CDR1 SGHTS and CDR2 YDEGEE come from the germline V gene. V lost 4 bases, J lost 7 bases, and 12 bases stayed unmatched. The CDR3 sequence: CASSTLGTGSGNEQFF. The CDR3 DNA sequence: TGTGCCAGCAGCACACTCGGGACAGGGTCCGGTAATGAGCAGTTCTTC.

This clonotype appeared a few times. The chain joins TRBV20-1 to TRBJ2-4; 7 bases are a match to TRBD1. CDR1 and CDR2 from the germline V gene are DFQATT and SNEGSKA (reference sequence). This CDR3 is 14 amino acids long. V lost 5 bases, J lost 6 bases, and 10 bases stayed unmatched. In nucleotides, the CDR3 is TGCAGTGCTGAACCTCAGGGGGTACGAAACATTCAGTACTTC. Translation gives CSAEPQGVRNIQYF.

This clonotype was picked up a small number of times. For the CDR3, the DNA is TGTGCCAGCAGCTTTAGCGGGAGTATTATCACAGATACGCAGTATTTT. The encoded protein is CASSFSGSIITDTQYF. V is TRBV7-2 and J is TRBJ2-3; 9 bases are shared with TRBD2. J lost 2 bases, V lost 3 bases, and 6 bases had no gene match. Germline values: CDR1 SGHTA, CDR2 FQGNSA. CDR3 size: 16 residues.

In this sample, this clonotype turned up many times. V and J are TRBV12-3 or TRBV12-4 and TRBJ1-1; D unresolved. This CDR3 has 11 residues. Trimming removed 0 bases from V and 11 bases from J, with 7 bases in between. CDR3 in DNA: TGTGCCAGCAGTTTAGCGCTAACGGCTTTCTTT. Its translation is CASSLALTAFF.

The genes are TRBV19 and TRBJ2-7, with D perhaps TRBD1 (6 bases). The CDR3 has 15 amino acids. Germline CDR1 reads LNHDA; CDR2 reads SQIVND (reference sequence). V gave up 5 bases and J gave up 1 base, with 15 bases separating them. CDR3 amino acids: CASSPGRGGSYEQYF. The CDR3 coding sequence is TGTGCCAGTAGTCCAGGCAGGGGTGGTTCCTACGAGCAGTACTTC. Complete variable domain (other parts from reference TRBV19 and TRBJ2-7): DGGITQSPKYLFRKEGQNVTLSCEQNLNHDAMYWYRQDPGQGLRLIYYSQIVNDFQKGDIAEGYSVSREKKESFPLTVTSAQKNPTAFYLCASSPGRGGSYEQYFGPGTRLTVT.

The table lists this clonotype with many counts. The chain carries TRBV24-1 and TRBJ2-3; D is ambiguous. V lost 5 bases to trimming and J lost 2 bases, with 7 bases between them. Germline CDR1 KGHDR, CDR2 SFDVKD. The CDR3 spans 13 residues. The CDR3 spells CATSVGSTDTQYF. CDR3 coding DNA: TGTGCCACCAGTGTGGGGTCCACAGATACGCAGTATTTT.

J is TRBJ2-5 and V is TRBV4-1; no definite D call. Trimming took off 1 base at V and 5 bases at J, with 8 bases between the two ends. Germline V gene sequence: CDR1 MGHRA, CDR2 YSYEKL. The CDR3 extends over 13 amino acids. CDR3 residues: CASSQGIVETQYF. DNA of the CDR3: TGCGCCAGCAGCCAAGGGATCGTCGAGACCCAGTACTTC.

V is TRBV19 and J is TRBJ1-1; no reliable D call. The CDR3 is made up of 13 amino acids. V lost 1 base to trimming and J lost 8 bases, with 11 bases between them. CDR1 and CDR2 from the germline V gene are LNHDA and SQIVND (reference sequence). The CDR3, as DNA: TGTGCCAGTAGTATAGTCCGGACGACGGAAGCTTTCTTT. Its protein is CASSIVRTTEAFF.

This clonotype was observed many times. V usage is TRBV24-1 and J usage is TRBJ1-2, with 8 bases identical to TRBD1. With 2 bases clipped from V and 3 bases from J, the junction kept 1 base outside the gene matches. The CDR3 spans 14 residues. Per germline, CDR1 KGHDR and CDR2 SFDVKD. The CDR3 DNA follows: TGTGCCACCAGTGATTCGACAGGGGACTATGGCTACACCTTC. Translation gives CATSDSTGDYGYTF.

This clonotype came up many times. CDR3 nucleotide sequence: TGTGCCTGGAGTGGACAGTACGAGCAGTACTTC. Translating it yields CAWSGQYEQYF. The V gene is TRBV30, the J gene TRBJ2-7; tentatively, D is TRBD1 (5 bases). V lost 1 base and J lost 4, with 5 bases in between. Germline assignment: CDR1 GTSNPN and CDR2 SVGIG (reference sequence). The CDR3 is 11 amino acids. The complete variable domain, with remaining parts taken from reference TRBV30 and TRBJ2-7, reads SQTIHQWPATLVQPVGSPLSLECTVEGTSNPNLYWYRQAAGRGLQLLFYSVGIGQISSEVPQNLSASRPQDRQFILSSKKLLLSDSGFYLCAWSGQYEQYFGPGTRLTVT.

This clonotype was detected many times. The chain couples TRBV18 to TRBJ2-2, with 7 bases fitting TRBD2. V lost 2 bases and J lost 6; bases outside the gene matches: 12. This CDR3 has 17 residues. The germline V gene encodes CDR1 KGHSH and CDR2 LQKENI. The DNA of the CDR3 is TGTGCCAGCTCACCAAGTTCGGCGGGAGAAGGTTCCGGGGAGCTGTTTTTT. Amino acid sequence: CASSPSSAGEGSGELFF. The whole variable domain, filled in from reference TRBV18 and TRBJ2-2, reads NAGVMQNPRHLVRRRGQEARLRCSPMKGHSHVYWYRQLPEEGLKFMVYLQKENIIDESGMPKERFSAEFPKEGPSILRIQQVVRGDSAAYFCASSPSSAGEGSGELFFGEGSRLTVL.

This clonotype was seen a few times. The chain employs TRBV4-2 and TRBJ2-7, with 7 bases fitting TRBD2. V was pared by 1 base and J by 2 bases, with 5 bases of the junction left unmatched. Germline V gene data show CDR1 as LGHNA and CDR2 as YNFKEQ. The CDR3 spans 15 residues. CDR3 sequence: CASSQAGGPTYEQYF. In DNA, the CDR3 is TGTGCCAGCAGCCAAGCGGGAGGACCAACCTACGAGCAGTACTTC.

The chain links TRBV7-2 to TRBJ2-5; no firm D call. The tail of the sequence fits TRBJ2-4 better, so the J call may be wrong. This CDR3 is built from 11 residues. CDR1 is SGHTA and CDR2 is FQGNSA in the germline V gene. The CDR3 is CASSFRNIQYF. The CDR3 DNA reads as TGTGCCAGCAGCTTTCGTAACATTCAGTACTTC.

With respect to this clonotype: A much more abundant neighbour one base away suggests this may be a read error. The rearrangement uses TRBV20-1 and TRBJ2-7, with D perhaps matching TRBD1 or TRBD2 (6 bases each). Looked up from germline, CDR1 is DFQATT and CDR2 is SNEGSKA (reference sequence). This CDR3 has 15 residues. CDR3: CGASADSLHGYEQYF. The CDR3 DNA reads as TGCGGTGCTAGCGCGGACAGCCTCCATGGGTACGAGCAGTACTTC.